The table lists the clone carrying this T cell receptor (beta chain) with a few counts. The sample comes from a study of human T cells and chemical hapten exposure. Study-level information: Subjects had 2% DPC placed on roughly 2 cm by roughly 2 cm of upper inner arm skin for sensitization.

Germline V CDR1 and CDR2: MNHNY, SVGAGI (reference sequence). The V gene end was trimmed by 6 bases and the J gene end by 7 bases; junction bases not matched to a gene: 10. This CDR3 has 14 residues. The sample's time point: patch test 2, 6 weeks after DPC sensitization. Treatment here: therapeutic diphenylcyclopropenone sensitization with weekly scalp DPC. Using its own MiXCR run on the RACE reads, TCRdb lists one record per CDR3 protein. The repertoire includes a few hundred thousand distinct CDR3 sequences, 6% to 7% of them detected once, and about 6% sits in the top ten. This chain connects TRBV6-6 to TRBJ2-7, with TRBD1 matching over 9 bases. The specimen was whole blood, collected in connection with sensitization to the hapten diphenylcyclopropenone (DPC). The source is a woman aged 18-30 years with alopecia areata. Some clones in this sample may be carry-over from other donors' samples. CDR3 DNA sequence: TGTGCCAGCAGCCGGGACAGGGCTTTCGGGGAGCAGTACTTC. Translated, it gives CASSRDRAFGEQYF.